These T cell receptor beta chains were read from a single sample in a study of cytomegalovirus exposure and HLA in healthy donors. Data came from immunoSEQ multiplex PCR; TCRdb stores just in-frame clones and leaves some out. The table lists 90,000 to 150,000 clones, more than 60% of them singletons. Source material: PBMCs. Receptors were obtained from a man aged 40-49 years in good health and CMV-seropositive. The CDR3 runs from the conserved cysteine through the conserved F or W. Fields, in order: J gene, D gene, clone size, V gene, CDR3 protein, CDR3 DNA. D genes are given only for firm matches. Expanded clones get a size class; other rows say once, few or many, or leave the size out.

TRBJ2-2	-	few	TRBV4-3	CASSQGSSVGELFF	TGCGCCAGCAGCCAAGGTTCCAGCGTCGGGGAGCTGTTTTTT
TRBJ1-2	-	few	TRBV6-1	CASSEAPSVGAYGYTF	TGTGCCAGCAGTGAAGCGCCCTCAGTGGGAGCTTATGGCTACACCTTC
TRBJ2-7	-	-	TRBV2	CASSEVGDPSSYEQYF	TGTGCCAGCAGTGAAGTTGGAGACCCTAGCTCCTACGAGCAGTACTTC
TRBJ2-7	TRBD1	-	TRBV7-2	CASSSRGQLGEQYF	TGTGCCAGCAGCTCAAGGGGACAGCTCGGCGAGCAGTACTTC
TRBJ2-1	-	few	TRBV11-2	CASSLIRGVHNEQFF	TGTGCCAGCAGCTTAATCAGGGGGGTACACAATGAGCAGTTCTTC
TRBJ2-1	TRBD1	-	TRBV18	CASSGTGSSYNEQFF	TGTGCCAGCTCCGGGACAGGGAGCTCCTACAATGAGCAGTTCTTC
TRBJ1-2	TRBD1	few	TRBV19	CASSLWDRGDYGYTF	TGTGCCAGTAGTCTGTGGGACAGGGGCGACTATGGCTACACCTTC
TRBJ1-5	-	-	TRBV28	CASSLITSSGVRRQPQHF	TGTGCCAGCAGTCTAATAACCTCATCAGGGGTTAGGCGTCAGCCCCAGCATTTT
TRBJ1-2	TRBD1	-	TRBV28	CASRVQGIDYGYTF	TGTGCCAGCAGGGTACAGGGGATCGACTATGGCTACACCTTC
TRBJ2-3	TRBD2	-	TRBV12-5	CASGFGLAGVGTQYF	TGTGCTAGTGGTTTTGGGCTAGCGGGGGTAGGTACGCAGTATTTT
TRBJ2-4	TRBD2	-	TRBV5-1	CASSTTSGDSKNIQYF	TGCGCCAGCAGCACGACTAGCGGGGATAGCAAAAACATTCAGTACTTC
TRBJ2-7	TRBD1	few	TRBV27	CASSSTGGSGYEQYF	TGTGCCAGCAGTTCCACAGGGGGCTCAGGCTACGAGCAGTACTTC
TRBJ1-1	-	-	TRBV14	CASSLQGGSTEAFF	TGTGCCAGCAGCCTACAGGGAGGGAGTACTGAAGCTTTCTTT
TRBJ2-3	TRBD2	-	TRBV7-8	CASSLAGTSVSDTQYF	TGTGCCAGCAGCTTAGCCGGGACTAGTGTTTCAGATACGCAGTATTTT
TRBJ2-2	-	-	TRBV7-3	CASSPQSGTGELFF	TGTGCCAGCAGCCCACAGAGTGGCACCGGGGAGCTGTTTTTT
TRBJ2-3	TRBD2	-	TRBV7-9	CASSTYPLLATSTDTQYF	TGTGCCAGCAGCACCTACCCCCTACTAGCGACCAGCACAGATACGCAGTATTTT
TRBJ2-7	TRBD2	-	TRBV5-1	CASGRGGAYEQYF	TGCGCCAGCGGCCGGGGGGGAGCCTACGAGCAGTACTTC
TRBJ2-7	-	-	TRBV6-6	CASRGARYEQYF	TGTGCCAGCAGGGGGGCCCGATACGAGCAGTACTTC
TRBJ2-5	TRBD2	-	TRBV5-6	CASSRGGGRETQYF	TGTGCCAGCAGCAGGGGCGGGGGTCGGGAGACCCAGTACTTC
TRBJ2-5	-	-	TRBV5-1	CASSLTRAGQETQYF	TGCGCCAGCAGCTTGACGCGCGCGGGACAAGAGACCCAGTACTTC
TRBJ1-1	TRBD1	-	TRBV5-1	CASSLSGQLNTEAFF	TGCGCCAGCAGCTTGTCGGGACAGTTGAACACTGAAGCTTTCTTT
TRBJ2-3	-	-	TRBV4-1	CASSQGLADTDTQYF	TGCGCCAGCAGCCAGGGGCTGGCAGACACAGATACGCAGTATTTT
TRBJ2-3	-	few	TRBV23-1	CASSQSRGPGSTDTQYF	TGCGCCAGCAGTCAATCGCGGGGTCCTGGTTCCACAGATACGCAGTATTTT
TRBJ2-3	TRBD2	-	TRBV29-1	CSTWDRLAGDTDTQYF	TGCAGCACGTGGGACCGGCTAGCGGGGGACACAGATACGCAGTATTTT
TRBJ1-5	-	-	TRBV2	CASTTGWRGGLNQPQHF	TGTGCCAGCACCACGGGGTGGAGGGGGGGGCTCAATCAGCCCCAGCATTTT
TRBJ1-1	TRBD1	-	TRBV10-3	CAISESGTGYSTEAFF	TGTGCCATCAGTGAGTCGGGGACAGGGTATAGCACTGAAGCTTTCTTT
TRBJ2-2	TRBD1	-	TRBV14	CASSQAPGQGLVNTGELFF	TGTGCCAGCAGCCAAGCACCCGGACAGGGGTTGGTCAACACCGGGGAGCTGTTTTTT
TRBJ1-2	-	-	TRBV6-5	CASTPNPNYGYTF	TGTGCCAGCACCCCAAATCCTAACTATGGCTACACCTTC
TRBJ2-6	TRBD2	-	TRBV5-4	CASSGRTSGSSGANVLTF	TGTGCCAGCAGCGGGAGGACTAGCGGGAGTTCTGGGGCCAACGTCCTGACTTTC
TRBJ1-4	TRBD1	few	TRBV5-3	CARSCGTKTKQGADEKLFF	TGTGCCAGAAGCTGCGGGACGAAAACGAAACAGGGGGCTGATGAAAAACTGTTTTTT
TRBJ1-5	-	few	TRBV7-9	CASSLGAGVNQPQHF	TGTGCCAGCAGCTTAGGGGCAGGGGTTAATCAGCCCCAGCATTTT
TRBJ2-3	TRBD2	-	TRBV9	CASSPSGEFTDTQYF	TGTGCCAGCAGCCCTAGCGGGGAATTCACAGATACGCAGTATTTT
TRBJ2-1	TRBD1	-	TRBV7-9	CASNLARGLGTGTNNEQFF	TGTGCCAGCAACTTAGCTAGGGGTTTGGGGACAGGGACCAACAATGAGCAGTTCTTC
TRBJ2-3	-	-	TRBV7-3	CASSAPPRTDTQYF	TGTGCCAGCAGCGCGCCGCCCCGGACAGATACGCAGTATTTT
TRBJ1-6	-	-	TRBV6-6	CASSPQGGVNSPLHF	TGTGCCAGCAGCCCCCAAGGAGGCGTTAATTCACCCCTCCACTTT
TRBJ2-7	TRBD1	-	TRBV5-4	CASTEGQGASYEQYF	TGTGCCAGCACGGAAGGACAGGGGGCCTCCTACGAGCAGTACTTC
TRBJ1-2	TRBD1	-	TRBV6-1	CASSPRTGGNYGYTF	TGTGCCAGCAGTCCGCGGACAGGGGGAAACTATGGCTACACCTTC
TRBJ1-2	-	-	TRBV7-2	CATSLSRGRANYGYTF	TGTGCCACCTCCCTCAGTAGGGGCAGGGCTAACTATGGCTACACCTTC
TRBJ1-5	-	-	TRBV28	CASSLSVAGGNQPQHF	TGTGCCAGCAGTTTAAGTGTTGCAGGGGGCAATCAGCCCCAGCATTTT
TRBJ1-2	-	-	TRBV5-8	CASSRGALGYGYTF	TGTGCCAGCAGCCGGGGTGCTCTTGGCTATGGCTACACCTTC
TRBJ2-2	TRBD2	-	TRBV7-7	CASSFWEGAGELFF	TGTGCTAGCAGCTTCTGGGAGGGAGCCGGGGAGCTGTTTTTT
TRBJ2-1	TRBD2	many	TRBV4-1	CASRWTSGHNEQFF	TGCGCCAGCAGGTGGACTAGCGGTCATAATGAGCAGTTCTTC
TRBJ2-7	TRBD2	-	TRBV7-2	CASSLSGRRDEQYF	TGTGCCAGCAGCCTTAGCGGGAGACGCGACGAGCAGTACTTC
TRBJ2-2	TRBD1	few	TRBV11-2	CASSDRAWSGGELFF	TGTGCCAGCAGTGACAGGGCCTGGAGTGGCGGGGAGCTGTTTTTT
TRBJ1-5	TRBD1	-	TRBV7-9	CASSRGQGNQPQHF	TGTGCCAGCAGCCGCGGACAGGGTAATCAGCCCCAGCATTTT
TRBJ2-2	TRBD2	-	TRBV7-2	CASSLELAGNTGELFF	TGTGCCAGCAGCTTAGAACTAGCGGGGAACACCGGGGAGCTGTTTTTT
TRBJ2-5	TRBD2	-	TRBV10-3	CAISRERERIETQYF	TGTGCCATCAGTCGTGAGCGGGAGAGGATAGAGACCCAGTACTTC
TRBJ2-5	TRBD2	-	TRBV2	CASSDGLAGGLGETQYF	TGTGCCAGCAGTGATGGACTAGCGGGAGGATTGGGAGAGACCCAGTACTTC
TRBJ2-7	-	-	TRBV7-8	CASSLEAAPTYEQYF	TGTGCCAGCAGCTTAGAGGCGGCTCCAACCTACGAGCAGTACTTC
TRBJ1-2	TRBD1	few	TRBV5-4	CASRDAGGALGYTF	TGTGCCAGCAGAGACGCAGGGGGCGCCTTGGGCTACACCTTC
TRBJ2-1	TRBD2	-	TRBV18	CASSPPGLATYNEQFF	TGTGCCAGCTCACCACCCGGACTAGCCACCTACAATGAGCAGTTCTTC
TRBJ2-7	TRBD2	once	TRBV6-6	CASSQGTSGRSYEQYF	TGTGCCAGCAGTCAAGGGACTAGCGGGAGATCCTACGAGCAGTACTTC
TRBJ1-2	-	-	TRBV27	CASSSPAGGPIYGYTF	TGTGCCAGCAGTTCACCCGCGGGGGGGCCTATTTATGGCTACACCTTC
TRBJ2-1	TRBD2	-	TRBV6-1	CASSEAPGLVNNEQFF	TGTGCCAGCAGTGAAGCTCCGGGACTAGTCAACAATGAGCAGTTCTTC
TRBJ2-7	-	-	TRBV15	CATSRDRVVAHEQYF	TGTGCCACCAGCAGAGACAGGGTAGTCGCCCACGAGCAGTACTTC
TRBJ2-5	-	-	TRBV4-3	CASSQDTYQETQYF	TGCGCCAGCAGCCAGGACACTTACCAAGAGACCCAGTACTTC
TRBJ1-1	-	-	TRBV11-1	CASSFQGKDTEAFF	TGTGCCAGCAGCTTCCAGGGGAAAGACACTGAAGCTTTCTTT
TRBJ2-2	-	few	TRBV14	CASSNGNTGELFF	TGTGCCAGCAGTAACGGGAACACCGGGGAGCTGTTTTTT
TRBJ2-3	TRBD1	-	TRBV13	CASSLPGQSADTQYF	TGTGCCAGCAGCCTCCCGGGACAGAGTGCAGATACGCAGTATTTT